This T cell receptor beta chain came from a study of cytotoxic CD8 clonotypes in ibrutinib-treated CLL. Findings and caveats of the study: Baseline-level clonality went beyond age-matched healthy donors and moved in step with circulating CD8+ T-cell counts. The study found clonality rose at ibrutinib response, then fell toward baseline at progression.

This clone was counted between two and nine times. Its antigen is not known. Germline V gives CDR1 LGHNA, CDR2 YNFKEQ. The CDR3 spans 13 residues. Trimming left V 0 bases short and J 4 bases short, with 6 bases between. TCRdb keeps only in-frame clones here, not all; method: immunoSEQ multiplex PCR. The sample includes fewer than 400,000 clones, over 60% of them seen just once. The chain carries TRBV4-2 and TRBJ1-1; D remains unclear. This sequence was found in a human donor with chronic lymphocytic leukemia. The specimen was PBMCs, collected after 36 months of ibrutinib treatment. The CDR3 loop reads CASSQESSTEAFF. Here the CDR3 DNA reads TGTGCCAGCAGCCAAGAGTCAAGCACTGAAGCTTTCTTT.